The 27 T cell receptor beta chains reported below all come from one sample, sequenced in a study of Tregs in tolerant kidney transplant recipients. Produced via immunoSEQ multiplex PCR; TCRdb's table is partial and in-frame only. The sample holds about 15,000 clones; around 50% are singletons and the top ten take about 3%. FACS sorting followed an approximately 6-day coculture of CFSE-labeled recipient PBMCs with irradiated graft donor PBMCs. No cognate antigen is known for these TCRs. The material was CD4+ T cells from blood cultured with allogeneic cells, obtained before the transplant. The receptors here all came from a human patient who received a combined kidney and bone marrow transplant.

This sequence joins TRBV28 and TRBJ1-2; 8 positions agree with TRBD1. J lost 8 bases, V lost 7 bases, and 9 bases had no gene match. The CDR3 has 13 amino acids. CDR1 and CDR2 (germline): MDHEN, SYDVKM. This CDR3 reads CASTLQGEGGYTF. The CDR3 coding sequence is TGTGCCAGCACCCTACAGGGGGAAGGGGGCTACACCTTC.

This clone was found many times. The chain uses TRBV6-6 and TRBJ1-2, with D maybe TRBD1 (5 bases). Germline CDR1 is MNHNY and CDR2 is SVGAGI (reference sequence). The CDR3 is 14 residues long. Trimming pared 0 bases from V and 11 bases from J, leaving 16 bases between. For the CDR3, the DNA is TGTGCCAGCAGTTACTCGGGAGGGGCGCCTTTTTACACCTTC. Encoded protein: CASSYSGGAPFYTF.

Sample share makes this clone medium-sized. This sequence joins TRBV9 and TRBJ2-1; D is undetermined. Germline V gene data show CDR1 as SGDLS and CDR2 as YYNGEE. V lost 0 bases to trimming and J lost 3 bases, with 7 bases between them. This CDR3 contains 14 residues. This chain's CDR3 is CASSVDINYNEQFF. The CDR3 DNA reads TGTGCCAGCAGCGTAGATATTAACTACAATGAGCAGTTCTTC.

This clone was detected a few times. The chain joins TRBV7-9 to TRBJ2-7; perhaps TRBD2 as D (6 bases). The CDR3 length is 14 residues. CDR1 and CDR2 (germline): SEHNR, FQNEAQ (reference sequence). Trimming removed 5 bases from V and 0 bases from J, with 11 bases in between. CDR3 nucleotides: TGTGCCAGCAGCCCCGGGAGCCTCTCCTACGAGCAGTACTTC. It specifies CASSPGSLSYEQYF.

In its sample, this clone was seen a few times. The rearrangement links TRBV7-2 to TRBJ2-5, with TRBD2 matching 9 bases. V lost 2 bases, J lost 5 bases, and 9 bases stayed unmatched. This CDR3 contains 16 residues. Per the germline V gene, CDR1 is SGHTA and CDR2 is FQGNSA. CDR3 bases: TGTGCCAGCAGCTTACTTGGTGCGGGAGGGGTTGAGACCCAGTACTTC. Translated: CASSLLGAGGVETQYF.

This chain joins TRBV2 and TRBJ2-5; the match to TRBD2 covers 11 bases. The CDR3 extends over 15 amino acids. V was clipped by 6 bases and J by 4 bases; unmatched bases: 7. Germline CDR1 and CDR2: SNHLY and FYNNEI. The CDR3 nucleotides are TGTGCCAGCAGAGTACATAGCGGGAGGGGAGAGACCCAGTACTTC. Its translation: CASRVHSGRGETQYF.

The chain carries TRBV19 and TRBJ2-3, with a possible D match to TRBD2 (5 bases). V was pared by 6 bases and J by 6 bases, with 13 bases between. CDR3 length: 13 amino acids. From germline, CDR1 is LNHDA and CDR2 SQIVND (reference sequence). The CDR3 bases are TGTGCCAGTAGCTCCGACTATGGGGATACGCAGTATTTT. This translates into CASSSDYGDTQYF.

This clone was found a few times. CDR3 DNA sequence: TGCGCCAGCAGAGAGGGGGCAGACTATGGCTACACCTTC. It translates to CASREGADYGYTF. The chain has TRBV5-1 and TRBJ1-2, with TRBD1 matching 7 bases. CDR1 and CDR2 from the germline V gene are SGHRS and YFSETQ. The trim removed 5 bases at V and 3 bases at J, leaving 4 bases unmatched. CDR3 length: 13 residues.

This clone has more than one count but fewer than ten. V usage is TRBV9 and J usage is TRBJ2-3; 8 bases line up with TRBD2. The CDR3 loop spans 15 amino acids. After removal of 3 bases from V and 6 bases from J, the junction contained 9 bases not matched to a gene. CDR1 and CDR2 from the germline V gene are SGDLS and YYNGEE. Written as DNA, the CDR3 is TGTGCCAGCAGCGCTAGCGGGCTCCTAGGGGATACGCAGTATTTT. It yields the protein CASSASGLLGDTQYF.

J is TRBJ1-1 and V is TRBV2, with 7 positions matching TRBD1. Trimming at V came to 9 bases and at J to 6 bases, leaving 7 bases not matched to a gene. The CDR3 sequence is 12 residues long. Germline CDR1 SNHLY, CDR2 FYNNEI. CDR3 sequence (DNA): TGTGCCAGTCACGACAGGGCAGCTGAAGCTTTCTTT. It is translated as CASHDRAAEAFF.

This chain joins TRBV9 and TRBJ1-1; D remains unclear. V was clipped by 4 bases and J by 0 bases, with 7 bases between them. Germline values: CDR1 SGDLS, CDR2 YYNGEE. CDR3 size: 13 residues. CDR3 sequence: CASSHTVNTEAFF. The CDR3 DNA is TGTGCCAGCAGCCACACCGTGAACACTGAAGCTTTCTTT.

The chain recombines TRBV5-1 with TRBJ2-7; no reliable D call. The CDR3 runs to 14 residues. In germline, CDR1 is SGHRS, CDR2 YFSETQ. Trimming removed 0 bases from V and 0 bases from J, with 7 bases in between. This CDR3 is CASSLDYISYEQYF. The CDR3, as DNA: TGCGCCAGCAGCTTGGATTACATCTCCTACGAGCAGTACTTC. Full variable domain (rest looked up from reference TRBV5-1 and TRBJ2-7): KAGVTQTPRYLIKTRGQQVTLSCSPISGHRSVSWYQQTPGQGLQFLFEYFSETQRNKGNFPGRFSGRQFSNSRSEMNVSTLELGDSALYLCASSLDYISYEQYFGPGTRLTVT.

The genes are TRBV4-2 and TRBJ2-2; possibly TRBD1 for D (8 bases). Germline V gene sequence: CDR1 LGHNA, CDR2 YNFKEQ. The CDR3 length is 16 residues. Trimming pared 7 bases from V and 4 bases from J, leaving 19 bases between. CDR3 in amino acids: CASNRDRGGGTGELFF. As DNA, the CDR3 is TGTGCCAGCAACCGAGACAGGGGCGGGGGCACCGGGGAGCTGTTTTTT.

CDR3 DNA sequence: TGTGCCAGCAGTCCCACACCACCAAGGACTAGCGGGGGGAACAATGAGCAGTTCTTC. It translates to CASSPTPPRTSGGNNEQFF. V gene TRBV27 combines with J gene TRBJ2-1; 14 bases agree with TRBD2. CDR1 is MNHEY, CDR2 SMNVEV, per germline (reference sequence). V gave up 5 bases and J gave up 5 bases; unmatched junction bases: 14. The CDR3 is 19 residues long.

The chain is built from TRBV11-1 and TRBJ2-7; D may be TRBD1 (5 bases). Trimming removed 4 bases at V and 4 bases at J, with 8 bases between. This CDR3 spans 12 amino acids. CDR1 SGHAT and CDR2 FQDESV come from the germline V gene (reference sequence). CDR3 DNA: TGTGCCAGCAGCTCCCAGGGATACGAGCAGTACTTC. Protein product: CASSSQGYEQYF.

About this clone: The same CDR3 is also encoded by other DNA sequences in this sample. The chain is built from TRBV7-2 and TRBJ2-7, with TRBD1 identical over 9 bases. Germline CDR1 SGHTA, CDR2 FQGNSA. This CDR3 comprises 14 residues. J was trimmed by 7 bases and V by 1 base; bases with no gene match: 5. CDR3 in DNA: TGTGCCAGCAGCTTAGAGGACAGGGGAAGGGAGCAGTACTTC. Residues: CASSLEDRGREQYF.

The chain couples TRBV2 to TRBJ1-1; D is uncertain. Germline V gives CDR1 SNHLY, CDR2 FYNNEI. CDR3 length: 13 residues. Trimming took 8 bases from V and 0 from J, leaving 10 bases between them. The CDR3 loop reads CASGPEMNTEAFF. CDR3 nucleotides: TGTGCCAGCGGTCCGGAGATGAACACTGAAGCTTTCTTT.

V is TRBV7-9 and J is TRBJ1-1, with no clear D. Germline CDR1 reads SEHNR; CDR2 reads FQNEAQ (reference sequence). The CDR3 has 14 amino acids. Trimming cost V 2 bases and J 2 bases, with 9 bases left between them. CDR3 nucleotides: TGTGCCAGCAGCTTAATCAGACAAAACACTGAAGCTTTCTTT. It yields the protein CASSLIRQNTEAFF.

V is TRBV18 and J is TRBJ2-5; D gene uncertain. V was cut by 4 bases and J by 5 bases, with 5 bases left in between. Per germline, CDR1 KGHSH and CDR2 LQKENI. CDR3 length: 11 residues. This CDR3 is CASSHEETQYF. In DNA form, the CDR3 reads TGTGCCAGCTCACACGAGGAGACCCAGTACTTC.

The V and J genes are TRBV28 and TRBJ2-3; 9 bases agree with TRBD2. The CDR3 is 15 residues long. Germline CDR1 and CDR2: MDHEN and SYDVKM. Germline trimming cut 7 bases from V and 4 bases from J; bases unmatched to any gene: 9. This chain's CDR3 is CASIKRGVYADTQYF. The CDR3, as DNA: TGTGCCAGCATTAAGCGGGGGGTTTACGCAGATACGCAGTATTTT.

This clone was found a few times. The junction departs from germline at one end; a sequencing error may be responsible. Other nucleotide sequences in the sample specify the same CDR3. V gene TRBV30 combines with J gene TRBJ1-6; tentative D call: TRBD1 (5 bases). This CDR3 is built from 17 residues. Germline CDR1 is GTSNPN and CDR2 is SVGIG (reference sequence). CDR3 in DNA: TGTGCCTGGAGTGAGGCAGGGTGGAGCTCCTATAATTCCCCCCTCCACTTT. As protein: CAWSEAGWSSYNSPLHF.

Note on this clone: The same CDR3 is also encoded by other DNA sequences in this sample. The rearrangement uses TRBV12-5 and TRBJ2-5, with 7 positions matching TRBD2. The germline gives CDR1 LGHNT, CDR2 FRNRAP. V gave up 4 bases and J gave up 2 bases; unmatched junction bases: 7. This CDR3 has 15 amino acids. CDR3 nucleotide sequence: TGTGCTAGTGGTTCCGGCGGGGGAAGGCAAGAGACCCAGTACTTC. Protein product: CASGSGGGRQETQYF. Together with reference TRBV12-5 and TRBJ2-5, the CDR3 gives the full variable domain: DARVTQTPRHKVTEMGQEVTMRCQPILGHNTVFWYRQTMMQGLELLAYFRNRAPLDDSGMPKDRFSAEMPDATLATLKIQPSEPRDSAVYFCASGSGGGRQETQYFGPGTRLLVL.

The chain employs TRBV2 and TRBJ2-7; no reliable D call. The germline V gene has CDR1 SNHLY and CDR2 FYNNEI. This CDR3 spans 14 amino acids. V gave up 7 bases and J gave up 7 bases, with 20 bases separating them. As DNA, the CDR3 is TGTGCCAGCATGTATAGTAAGTACAGTACGGAGCAGTACTTC. Its protein product is CASMYSKYSTEQYF.

The J gene is TRBJ2-4, the V gene TRBV15; D is perhaps TRBD2 (6 bases). This CDR3 comprises 15 residues. The germline gives CDR1 LNHNV, CDR2 YYDKDF (reference sequence). The V end lost 0 bases, the J end lost 8 bases, and 14 bases lay between the germline ends. CDR3: CATSRDIAGMDIQYF. DNA of the CDR3: TGTGCCACCAGCAGAGATATTGCGGGAATGGACATTCAGTACTTC.

The chain is built from TRBV5-1 and TRBJ2-3; 7 bases line up with TRBD1. Germline V gene sequence: CDR1 SGHRS, CDR2 YFSETQ. The CDR3 contains 15 residues. The junction had 4 bases not matched to a gene; V was cut back by 3 bases and J by 0 bases. CDR3 DNA: TGCGCCAGCAGCTATACAGGGGTTAGCACAGATACGCAGTATTTT. Protein product: CASSYTGVSTDTQYF.

The genes are TRBV2 and TRBJ1-2, with 7 bases fitting TRBD1. The CDR3 extends over 13 amino acids. V shed 5 bases, J shed 8 bases, and the junction held 8 bases outside the gene matches. CDR1 is SNHLY, CDR2 FYNNEI, per germline. The CDR3 region is CASSRDRAGGYTF. Written as DNA, the CDR3 is TGTGCCAGCAGTAGGGACAGAGCAGGGGGCTACACCTTC.

This chain connects TRBV7-3 to TRBJ2-3; D may be TRBD2 (5 bases). The CDR3 covers 14 residues. CDR1 SGHTA and CDR2 FQGTGA come from the germline V gene. Trimming stripped 3 bases from V and 2 bases from J, with 9 bases between. The CDR3 region has the DNA TGTGCCAGCAGCTTGGGAGCCAACACAGATACGCAGTATTTT. This sequence encodes CASSLGANTDTQYF.